This T cell receptor beta chain is drawn from a study of blood T cell repertoires in COVID-19. Turning to the study itself: PBMCs, B-cell-depleted T cells, or T cells provided the cDNA or gDNA that made up the material.

TCRdb's copy holds only in-frame clones and misses some; the assay was immunoSEQ multiplex PCR. The data contain a few hundred thousand clones, nearly 90% of them singletons. The TCR sequence derives from a woman in her late teens or twenties with acute COVID-19. Sequenced sample: PBMCs or T cells enriched from blood (not recorded which).

CDR3: CASSSGGSGIQYF. The CDR3 region has the DNA TGTGCCAGCAGTAGCGGGGGGTCGGGCATTCAGTACTTC. The rearrangement links TRBV12-3 or TRBV12-4 to TRBJ2-4, with 9 nucleotides matching TRBD2. The V gene end was trimmed by 5 bases and the J gene end by 9 bases; junction bases not matched to a gene: 5. This CDR3 contains 13 residues.